This note documents a single T cell receptor (beta chain) sequence. The antigen remains undetermined. The data stem from a study of T cell responses to AZD1222 COVID-19 vaccine. Study-level results: All repertoire sampling was performed exclusively after the peak T cell response. There were vaccine-associated CD4 TCRs across spike, dominant at 160-218 and 743-854.

Profiling relied on immunoSEQ multiplex PCR, and the TCRdb table lists in-frame clones only, not all of them. In the table there are approximately 150,000 clones, approximately 93% of which are singletons. Germline loops: CDR1 PRHDT, CDR2 FYEKMQ (reference sequence). V shed 2 bases and J shed 5 bases, with 13 bases lying between them. The CDR3 has 14 amino acids. This sequence originates from an adult in good health. The sample here was peripheral blood, taken on day 0 of MenACWY control vaccination. This rearrangement joins TRBV13 to TRBJ2-7; D is perhaps TRBD1 (7 bases). CDR3 residues: CASSLNVRGDEQYF. The CDR3 DNA reads TGTGCCAGCAGCTTAAACGTCAGGGGGGACGAGCAGTACTTC.